Sequencing of this T cell receptor beta chain was carried out in a study of coeliac disease. Study-level background: Without high-resolution HLA typing, biased TRBV7-2 usage was examined as a proof of principle. General study findings and limits: Control samples showed higher TRB and TRG clonality than intraepithelial and lamina propria samples in active celiac disease. Unbiased detection of gliadin-specific T cells was judged not feasible with this approach. Most TRB amino acid sequences occurred in only one sample.

Germline loops: CDR1 LNHDA, CDR2 SQIVND (reference sequence). V was trimmed by 3 bases and J by 0 bases, leaving 6 bases between them. The CDR3 is made up of 13 amino acids. As to this clone: Its antigen is as yet unknown.

Here immunoSEQ multiplex PCR was the method, and the copy in TCRdb shows in-frame clones only, minus some. The table has over a thousand clones, around 70% seen once; the top ten hold 20% to 25%. Sequencing was carried out using intraepithelial lymphocytes from the gut. The sequence was obtained from a human donor without celiac disease. The chain combines TRBV19 with TRBJ2-7; the D is unclear. This chain's CDR3 is CASSIGSSYEQYF. The CDR3 DNA follows: TGTGCCAGTAGTATCGGGTCCTCCTACGAGCAGTACTTC.